This TCR beta chain was sequenced in a study of blood T cell repertoires in COVID-19. The CDR3 has 17 residues. From germline, CDR1 is WSHSY and CDR2 SAAADI. Trimming removed 2 bases at V and 5 bases at J, with 21 bases between. Profiled with immunoSEQ multiplex PCR; TCRdb holds only in-frame clones, not every one. Of about 250,000 clones in the sample, around 86% were seen once. Each participant's cohort was designated according to participant-reported clinical history. The source material was PBMCs or T cells enriched from blood (not recorded which). The rearrangement links TRBV10-2 to TRBJ1-2, with a tentative D call TRBD1 (6 bases). The clonotype originates from a middle-aged man who had recovered from COVID-19. CDR3 nucleotides: TGCGCCAGCAGTGAGCCTGCCCCGGGGGGCAGTAGGTATGGCTACACCTTC. Translation gives CASSEPAPGGSRYGYTF.